The present T cell receptor (beta chain) was sequenced within a study of shared clonotypes between healthy human individuals. Study-wide background: Per donor, CD8 memory used one plate, CD8 naive used two, CD4 memory used three and CD4 naive used three.

The assay was immunoSEQ multiplex PCR, and TCRdb's table has in-frame clones only and misses some. The data contain 2 million to 2.5 million clones, over 90% of them seen just once; the ten biggest clones take up 0.35% to 0.5%. Germline V gene lookup returns CDR1 SGHNT and CDR2 YYREEE (reference sequence). V dropped 4 bases and J dropped 4 bases, with 14 bases sitting between them. This CDR3 is built from 14 residues. The TCR originated in a man aged 18 to 30 in good health. Some clones in this sample may be carry-over from other donors' samples. Sequenced: naive CD4+ T cells from PBMCs. Subset here: CD45RA+ positively selected. The chain links TRBV5-4 to TRBJ2-5, with D hard to call. The CDR3 sequence is CASSPTLRVETQYF. The CDR3 coding sequence is TGTGCCAGCAGCCCCACCCTTAGAGTAGAGACCCAGTACTTC.